This T cell receptor (beta chain) was retrieved from a study of OX40 agonist ivuxolimab in advanced cancers. On the study more broadly: Patients undergoing dose escalation presented with hepatocellular carcinoma, melanoma, renal cell or head and neck cancer. Study conclusions and caveats: Low normalized clonal expansion also occurred in some nonresponding patients.

Assay: immunoSEQ multiplex PCR; the TCRdb copy retains only in-frame clones and omits some. The sample yields about 42,000 clones, just over 85% seen once. With respect to this clone: Its antigen is unknown.

Baseline, cycle 4 day 1, and cycle 7 day 1 were the blood sampling points. CDR1 MNHNS and CDR2 SASEGT come from the germline V gene. V was cut by 5 bases and J by 5 bases, with 12 bases left in between. The CDR3 length is 13 residues. Sequenced here: CD4+ or CD8+ T cells sorted from blood, sampled in a trial of the OX40 agonist ivuxolimab. This chain links TRBV6-1 with TRBJ2-5; D unresolved. This TCR was sampled from an adult with an advanced solid tumor such as melanoma, head and neck, liver or kidney cancer. The CDR3 sequence: CASSLRMGETQYF. The CDR3 DNA follows: TGTGCCAGCAGTTTGAGAATGGGGGAGACCCAGTACTTC.